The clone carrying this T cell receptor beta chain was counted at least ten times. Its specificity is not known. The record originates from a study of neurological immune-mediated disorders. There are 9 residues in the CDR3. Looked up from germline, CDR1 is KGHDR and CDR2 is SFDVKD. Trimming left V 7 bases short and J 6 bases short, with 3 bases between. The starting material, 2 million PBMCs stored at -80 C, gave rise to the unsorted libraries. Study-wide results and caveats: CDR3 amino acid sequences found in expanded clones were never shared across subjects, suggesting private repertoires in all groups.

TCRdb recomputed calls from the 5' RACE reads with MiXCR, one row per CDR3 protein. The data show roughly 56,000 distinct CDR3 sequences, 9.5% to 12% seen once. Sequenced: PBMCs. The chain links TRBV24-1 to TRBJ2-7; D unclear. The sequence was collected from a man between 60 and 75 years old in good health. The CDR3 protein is CATRGEQYF. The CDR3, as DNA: TGTGCCACCAGGGGCGAGCAGTACTTC.